The next 29 T cell receptor beta chains were all read from a single sample in a study of blood T cell repertoires in COVID-19. The assay was immunoSEQ multiplex PCR, and TCRdb's table has in-frame clones only and misses some. Here the sample spans approximately 120,000 clones, around 88% being singletons. Sequencing was done on a sample of peripheral blood. All receptors derive from a human donor in a cohort sampled during active COVID-19.

The chain carries TRBV4-3 and TRBJ2-5, with TRBD1 matching over 10 bases. The CDR3 contains 18 residues. Losses at the gene ends were 4 bases for V and 2 bases for J; bases not matched to a gene: 13. CDR1 and CDR2 from the germline V gene are LGHNA and YSLEER. The CDR3 region is CASSPGPTRDRGQETQYF. As DNA, the CDR3 is TGCGCCAGCAGCCCGGGACCGACGAGGGACAGGGGACAAGAGACCCAGTACTTC.

This chain connects TRBV4-3 to TRBJ2-2; the match to TRBD1 covers 9 bases. Germline values: CDR1 LGHNA, CDR2 YSLEER. Trimming cost V 2 bases and J 2 bases; bases outside gene matches: 15. The CDR3 extends over 20 amino acids. Here the CDR3 reads CASSQTVRDRARSNTGELFF. CDR3 nucleotides: TGCGCCAGCAGCCAAACTGTAAGGGACAGGGCCCGAAGTAACACCGGGGAGCTGTTTTTT.

The chain combines TRBV28 with TRBJ1-1; no definite D call. The CDR3 contains 13 residues. The V end was cut by 1 base, the J end by 0 bases, with 3 bases between. Germline CDR1 is MDHEN and CDR2 is SYDVKM. DNA for the CDR3: TGTGCCAGCAGTTTATCCGTGAACACTGAAGCTTTCTTT. Its translation: CASSLSVNTEAFF.

J is TRBJ2-7 and V is TRBV11-3; D might be TRBD1 (6 bases). Deletions cut 2 bases from V and 3 bases from J, with 11 bases between. The CDR3 length is 14 residues. The germline gives CDR1 SGHNT, CDR2 YENEEA. For the CDR3, the DNA is TGTGCCAGCAGCTTAACTGGACAGATCTACGAGCAGTACTTC. Translated: CASSLTGQIYEQYF.

This clone was seen only once. The genes are TRBV28 and TRBJ1-6; D gene ambiguous. Trimming cost V 7 bases and J 7 bases, with 11 bases left between them. The CDR3 runs 13 residues. From germline, CDR1 is MDHEN and CDR2 SYDVKM. The CDR3 reads CASKEGLNSPLHF. The CDR3 DNA reads as TGTGCCAGCAAGGAGGGATTGAATTCACCCCTCCACTTT.

The chain carries TRBV24-1 and TRBJ2-2; TRBD1 might be the D (5 bases). The ends were cut back, 6 bases at V and 7 bases at J, with 11 bases in the middle. Germline-derived CDR1 and CDR2 are KGHDR and SFDVKD. The CDR3 contains 13 residues. The CDR3 spells CATSSWGGGELFF. The CDR3, as DNA: TGTGCCACCAGTTCATGGGGCGGCGGGGAGCTGTTTTTT.

This clone came up once. The chain employs TRBV5-4 and TRBJ2-7, with TRBD2 identical over 7 bases. After removal of 6 bases from V and 0 bases from J, the junction contained 12 bases not matched to a gene. The CDR3 runs 16 residues. Germline assignment: CDR1 SGHNT and CDR2 YYREEE (reference sequence). The CDR3: CASTPGGGKSSYEQYF. In nucleotides, the CDR3 is TGTGCCAGCACCCCGGGGGGAGGGAAGAGCTCCTACGAGCAGTACTTC. Supplemented by reference TRBV5-4 and TRBJ2-7, the full variable domain reads ETGVTQSPTHLIKTRGQQVTLRCSSQSGHNTVSWYQQALGQGPQFIFQYYREEENGRGNFPPRFSGLQFPNYSSELNVNALELDDSALYLCASTPGGGKSSYEQYFGPGTRLTVT.

The chain combines TRBV2 with TRBJ2-3; 7 bases map to TRBD1. This CDR3 region has 15 residues. The V and J ends lost 7 bases and 4 bases, in that order; junction bases with no gene match: 11. Germline V gene sequence: CDR1 SNHLY, CDR2 FYNNEI. CDR3 residues: CASTSDRVGSDTQYF. The CDR3 DNA follows: TGTGCCAGCACAAGTGACAGGGTTGGATCAGATACGCAGTATTTT.

This chain uses TRBV27 with TRBJ2-3, with 7 bases that match TRBD2. The CDR3 spans 12 residues. The germline CDR1 and CDR2 sequences are MNHEY and SMNVEV (reference sequence). V trimming: 5 bases; J trimming: 6 bases; junction bases outside the gene matches: 2. The CDR3 spells CASSRLADTQYF. The CDR3 DNA reads as TGTGCCAGCAGTCGACTAGCTGATACGCAGTATTTT.

This chain connects TRBV4-1 to TRBJ2-7; D is unclear. The CDR3 extends over 13 amino acids. Germline V lookup: CDR1 MGHRA, CDR2 YSYEKL. The V and J ends lost 3 bases and 5 bases respectively, with 11 bases between them. CDR3 DNA: TGCGCCAGCAGCCACGGGTACTTTGACGAGCAGTACTTC. It specifies CASSHGYFDEQYF.

The gene calls are TRBV29-1 and TRBJ2-1; 11 positions match TRBD2. V was clipped by 6 bases and J by 0 bases; unmatched bases: 4. Per the germline V gene, CDR1 is SQVTM and CDR2 is ANQGSEA. The CDR3 loop spans 15 amino acids. The CDR3 loop reads CSVAGTSGSYNEQFF. In nucleotides, the CDR3 is TGCAGCGTCGCCGGGACTAGCGGCTCCTACAATGAGCAGTTCTTC.

The genes are TRBV7-2 and TRBJ1-3; 10 bases fit TRBD1. The CDR3 covers 15 residues. V lost 5 bases to trimming and J lost 3 bases; unmatched junction nucleotides: 4. The germline V gene encodes CDR1 SGHTA and CDR2 FQGNSA. The CDR3 region is CASSPGQGYGNTIYF. In DNA form, the CDR3 reads TGTGCCAGCAGCCCGGGACAGGGGTATGGAAACACCATATATTTT. Variable domain in full (rest from reference TRBV7-2 and TRBJ1-3): GAGVSQSPSNKVTEKGKDVELRCDPISGHTALYWYRQSLGQGLEFLIYFQGNSAPDKSGLPSDRFSAERTGGSVSTLTIQRTQQEDSAVYLCASSPGQGYGNTIYFGEGSWLTVV.

The rearrangement links TRBV6-1 to TRBJ2-5; tentative D call: TRBD2 (6 bases). This CDR3 is built from 18 residues. Germline loops: CDR1 MNHNS, CDR2 SASEGT. The ends were cut back, 4 bases at V and 4 bases at J, with 25 bases in the middle. As DNA, the CDR3 is TGTGCCAGCAGTGGAATCACTCTAGCGCCCAGACCTCGAGAGACCCAGTACTTC. Amino acid sequence: CASSGITLAPRPRETQYF.

The chain's CDR3 is CASSQTEQETQYF. DNA of the CDR3: TGTGCCAGCTCACAGACAGAGCAAGAGACCCAGTACTTC. The chain recombines TRBV18 with TRBJ2-5; D might be TRBD1 (5 bases). The ends were cut back, 4 bases at V and 2 bases at J, with 8 bases in the middle. CDR1 KGHSH and CDR2 LQKENI come from the germline V gene. The CDR3 runs to 13 residues.

The table lists this clone with a count of one. V gene TRBV27 combines with J gene TRBJ2-2, with TRBD2 identical over 10 bases. This CDR3 comprises 17 residues. J was trimmed by 6 bases and V by 2 bases; bases with no gene match: 9. In germline, CDR1 is MNHEY, CDR2 SMNVEV (reference sequence). In DNA, the CDR3 is TGTGCCAGCAGTTTAGTGGGAGCGGGAGGGCCGGCCGGGGAGCTGTTTTTT. Translated, it gives CASSLVGAGGPAGELFF.

This chain uses TRBV4-1 with TRBJ1-5; the D gene is possibly TRBD1 (6 bases). Germline V gene data show CDR1 as MGHRA and CDR2 as YSYEKL. V gave up 0 bases and J gave up 4 bases, with 10 bases separating them. CDR3 length equals 15 residues. CDR3: CASSQEKDRNQPQHF. CDR3 DNA sequence: TGCGCCAGCAGCCAAGAGAAGGACAGAAATCAGCCCCAGCATTTT.

This rearrangement joins TRBV27 to TRBJ1-5; 8 nucleotides agree with TRBD1. The CDR3 loop spans 14 amino acids. Trimming cost V 5 bases and J 6 bases; bases outside gene matches: 6. Per germline, CDR1 MNHEY and CDR2 SMNVEV (reference sequence). In DNA, the CDR3 is TGTGCCAGCAGTCCCCAGGGGGCTGCTCAGCCCCAGCATTTT. It yields the protein CASSPQGAAQPQHF.

The chain uses TRBV19 and TRBJ2-7; D unresolved. CDR1 is LNHDA and CDR2 is SQIVND in the germline V gene (reference sequence). The V gene lost 2 bases and the J gene lost 3 bases, with 11 bases spanning the gap. The CDR3 loop spans 14 amino acids. The CDR3 spells CASSIKYGIYEQYF. As DNA, the CDR3 is TGTGCCAGTAGTATAAAGTACGGTATCTACGAGCAGTACTTC. The variable domain in full, completed from reference TRBV19 and TRBJ2-7, reads DGGITQSPKYLFRKEGQNVTLSCEQNLNHDAMYWYRQDPGQGLRLIYYSQIVNDFQKGDIAEGYSVSREKKESFPLTVTSAQKNPTAFYLCASSIKYGIYEQYFGPGTRLTVT.

This chain connects TRBV3-1 (or the pseudogene TRBV3-2) to TRBJ2-6, with 9 bases that match TRBD1. The CDR3 totals 16 residues. The V segment lost 9 bases and the J segment 1 base; nucleotides outside the gene matches: 7. Germline values: CDR1 LGHDT, CDR2 YNNKEL (reference sequence). Here the CDR3 DNA reads TGTGCCAGTACCGGGACAGGGAGGTCTGGGGCCAACGTCCTGACTTTC. This translates into CASTGTGRSGANVLTF.

V and J are TRBV11-2 and TRBJ2-1, with 14 bases that match TRBD2. Trimming took 5 bases from V and 11 from J; bases not matched to a gene: 8. CDR3 length: 15 amino acids. From germline, CDR1 is SGHAT and CDR2 FQNNGV. Written as DNA, the CDR3 is TGTGCCAGCAGCCCCCGGGGGACTAGCGGGAGAAAGCAGTTCTTC. This translates into CASSPRGTSGRKQFF.

This sequence joins TRBV3-1 (or the pseudogene TRBV3-2) and TRBJ2-5, with 9 bases aligning to TRBD1. Germline values: CDR1 LGHDT, CDR2 YNNKEL (reference sequence). J gave up 3 bases and V 3 bases, and 8 bases lay outside the gene matches. There are 16 residues in the CDR3. The CDR3, as DNA: TGTGCCAGCAGCCATTACCCCGGGACAGGGAAAGAGACCCAGTACTTC. Translation gives CASSHYPGTGKETQYF.

This rearrangement joins TRBV19 to TRBJ1-1, with D hard to call. CDR3 length: 13 residues. The V end lost 1 base, the J end lost 7 bases, and 10 bases lay between the germline ends. Germline V gene sequence: CDR1 LNHDA, CDR2 SQIVND (reference sequence). CDR3 coding DNA: TGTGCCAGTAGTATAGGAGGGCGAGATGAAGCTTTCTTT. The encoded protein is CASSIGGRDEAFF.

In its sample, this clone was seen once. The chain combines TRBV13 with TRBJ1-4; D unresolved. CDR1 and CDR2 from the germline V gene are PRHDT and FYEKMQ (reference sequence). The CDR3 has 12 amino acids. Between the trimmed V and J ends, which lost 0 bases and 11 bases, there was a span of 7 bases. Here the CDR3 reads CASSLGAMKLFF. CDR3 coding DNA: TGTGCCAGCAGCTTAGGGGCAATGAAACTGTTTTTT.

The sample holds one count of this clone. CDR3 protein: CASSSAGGKTYGYTF. The CDR3 DNA reads TGTGCCAGCAGCTCGGCAGGGGGGAAAACATATGGCTACACCTTC. The V gene is TRBV7-9, the J gene TRBJ1-2; 7 bases align to TRBD1. J lost 5 bases, V lost 4 bases, and 10 bases had no gene match. The CDR3 runs 15 residues. Germline lookup yields CDR1 SEHNR and CDR2 FQNEAQ (reference sequence).

V and J are TRBV5-1 and TRBJ2-7; 10 bases agree with TRBD2. The V gene's germline CDR1 is SGHRS and CDR2 YFSETQ. CDR3 length: 14 residues. Losses at the gene ends were 4 bases for V and 6 bases for J; bases not matched to a gene: 7. In DNA, the CDR3 is TGCGCCAGCAGCGCCTCTAGCGGGAGTTCCGAGCAGTACTTC. It codes for CASSASSGSSEQYF.

The gene calls are TRBV5-1 and TRBJ2-2; no clear D. CDR1 SGHRS and CDR2 YFSETQ come from the germline V gene. CDR3 length equals 14 residues. Trimming shortened V by 1 base and J by 6 bases, and 10 bases separated the two germline ends. CDR3 DNA: TGCGCCAGCAGCTTGATCGTAGCTTCCGGGGAGCTGTTTTTT. Protein sequence: CASSLIVASGELFF. The whole variable domain, remainder taken from reference TRBV5-1 and TRBJ2-2, is KAGVTQTPRYLIKTRGQQVTLSCSPISGHRSVSWYQQTPGQGLQFLFEYFSETQRNKGNFPGRFSGRQFSNSRSEMNVSTLELGDSALYLCASSLIVASGELFFGEGSRLTVL.

The chain has TRBV6-2 or TRBV6-3 and TRBJ2-7; 11 bases line up with TRBD2. From germline, CDR1 is MNHEY and CDR2 SVGEGT. The CDR3 totals 18 residues. J was trimmed by 3 bases and V by 4 bases; bases with no gene match: 14. DNA for the CDR3: TGTGCCAGCAGTTCCCCCCGACCGGGGACTAGCGGATACTACGAGCAGTACTTC. Its protein is CASSSPRPGTSGYYEQYF.

The rearrangement uses TRBV5-6 and TRBJ2-2; 13 nucleotides line up with TRBD2. Germline CDR1 reads SGHDT; CDR2 reads YYEEEE. With 0 bases clipped from V and 5 bases from J, the junction kept 1 base outside the gene matches. The CDR3 has 16 residues. CDR3 residues: CASSLGLAGGTGELFF. The CDR3 DNA reads TGTGCCAGCAGCTTGGGACTAGCGGGAGGTACCGGGGAGCTGTTTTTT.

This clone came up a few times. The DNA of the CDR3 is TGTGCCAGCAGCGTTAAGGCTAGCGGGAGGTTAGATACGCAGTATTTT. Its translation is CASSVKASGRLDTQYF. The chain couples TRBV9 to TRBJ2-3; 11 bases are shared with TRBD2. V shed 2 bases, J shed 5 bases, and the junction held 7 bases outside the gene matches. Germline loops: CDR1 SGDLS, CDR2 YYNGEE. The CDR3 sequence is 16 residues long.